The sequence of this T cell receptor beta chain was determined in a study of cytomegalovirus exposure and HLA in healthy donors. Findings and caveats of the study: Rare TCR sequences predominated, though certain public TCRs were found in many donors. In presence/absence analyses, roughly uniform sequencing depth across donors was assumed. Earlier results showed most TCR beta V segments being productive about 87% or about 30% of the time.

For this clone: The antigen remains undetermined.

60 Vbeta and 13 Jbeta primers were used in PCR. Data came from immunoSEQ multiplex PCR; TCRdb stores just in-frame clones and leaves some out. The table lists about 130,000 clones, with 1.5% to 2% in the top ten. Germline values: CDR1 MNHEY, CDR2 SMNVEV (reference sequence). The CDR3 covers 14 residues. The ends lost 6 bases at V and 1 base at J; junction bases unmatched: 5. The sequence was obtained from a woman aged 40-49 years in good health and CMV-seropositive. Sequencing used PBMCs. This chain joins TRBV27 and TRBJ1-2; TRBD1 aligns across 7 bases. This chain's CDR3 is CASRATGNNYGYTF. The DNA of the CDR3 is TGTGCCAGCAGGGCGACAGGGAATAACTATGGCTACACCTTC.